This T cell receptor (beta chain) comes out of a study of blood T cell repertoires in COVID-19. CDR3 size: 14 residues. Per germline, CDR1 MNHEY and CDR2 SVGAGI. V was clipped by 5 bases and J by 1 base, with 11 bases between them. The data were produced by immunoSEQ multiplex PCR, yet TCRdb's version contains in-frame clones alone and is incomplete. The repertoire holds roughly 200,000 clones, with roughly 81% as singletons. The genes are TRBV6-5 and TRBJ1-1; D is unclear. This clonotype was sampled from a woman of 80 years or more with COVID-19, enrolled during active disease. Sequencing was performed on peripheral blood. The CDR3 bases are TGTGCCAGCAGTACAATGCTGTGGAACACTGAAGCTTTCTTT. Protein: CASSTMLWNTEAFF.